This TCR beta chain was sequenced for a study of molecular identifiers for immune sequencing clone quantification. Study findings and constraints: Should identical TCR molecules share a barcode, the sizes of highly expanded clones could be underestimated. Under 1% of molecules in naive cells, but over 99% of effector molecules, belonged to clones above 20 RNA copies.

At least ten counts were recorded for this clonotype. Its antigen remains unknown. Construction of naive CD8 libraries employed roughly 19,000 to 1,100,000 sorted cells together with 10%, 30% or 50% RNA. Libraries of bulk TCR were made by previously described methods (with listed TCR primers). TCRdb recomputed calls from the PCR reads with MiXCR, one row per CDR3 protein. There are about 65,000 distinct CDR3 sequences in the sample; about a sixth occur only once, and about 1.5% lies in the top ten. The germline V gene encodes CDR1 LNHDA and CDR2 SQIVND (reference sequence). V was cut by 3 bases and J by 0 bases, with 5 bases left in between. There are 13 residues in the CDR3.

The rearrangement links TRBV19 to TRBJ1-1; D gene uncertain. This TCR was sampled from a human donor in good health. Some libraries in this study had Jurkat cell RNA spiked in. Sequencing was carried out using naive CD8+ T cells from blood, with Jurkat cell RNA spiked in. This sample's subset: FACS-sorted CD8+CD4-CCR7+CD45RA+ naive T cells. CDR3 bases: TGTGCCAGTAGTATTCAGCTGAACACTGAAGCTTTCTTT. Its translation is CASSIQLNTEAFF.